The sequence of this T cell receptor (beta chain) was determined in a study of chemoradiotherapy in HPV16-positive cancers. TCRdb's copy holds only in-frame clones and misses some; the assay was immunoSEQ multiplex PCR. The sample has over 35,000 clones, roughly three quarters seen once. Sequences were derived from blood, sampled from a patient who underwent chemoradiotherapy. This receptor was taken from a human donor with HPV-associated anogenital cancer.

The CDR3, as DNA: TGTGCCAGCAGTTTTGTAGTAGCGGAGCAGTTCTTC. It encodes CASSFVVAEQFF. The chain recombines TRBV6-6 with TRBJ2-1; D might be TRBD2 (5 bases). The CDR3 extends over 12 amino acids. Looked up from germline, CDR1 is MNHNY and CDR2 is SVGAGI (reference sequence). The V gene lost 4 bases and the J gene lost 10 bases, with 11 bases spanning the gap.